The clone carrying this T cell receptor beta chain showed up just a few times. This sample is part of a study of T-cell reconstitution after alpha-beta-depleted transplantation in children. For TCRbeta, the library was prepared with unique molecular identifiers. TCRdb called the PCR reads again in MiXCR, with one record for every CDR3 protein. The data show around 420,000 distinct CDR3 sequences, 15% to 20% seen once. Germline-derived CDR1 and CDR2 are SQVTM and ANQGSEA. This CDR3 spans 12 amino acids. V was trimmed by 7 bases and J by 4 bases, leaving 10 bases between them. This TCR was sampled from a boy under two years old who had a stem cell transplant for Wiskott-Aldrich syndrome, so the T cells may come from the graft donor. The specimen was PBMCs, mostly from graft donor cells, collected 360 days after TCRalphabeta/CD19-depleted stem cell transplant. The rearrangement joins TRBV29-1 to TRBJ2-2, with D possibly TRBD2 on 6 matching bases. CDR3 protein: CSGRAGTGELFF. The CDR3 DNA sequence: TGCAGCGGGAGGGCCGGCACCGGGGAGCTGTTTTTT.